One and the same sample provided the 2 T cell receptor beta chains below, sequenced in a study of T cell responses to AZD1222 COVID-19 vaccine. Sequencing was performed with immunoSEQ multiplex PCR; in TCRdb, only in-frame clones are kept and a portion is missing. The table shows 150,000 or so clones, with 91% occurring only once. The sequenced sample was peripheral blood, obtained on day 0 of AZD1222 vaccination. Receptors were obtained from an adult in good health.

This clone was counted once. The chain uses TRBV5-1 and TRBJ2-1, with D unresolved. The CDR3 spans 14 residues. Germline loops: CDR1 SGHRS, CDR2 YFSETQ. V was pared by 0 bases and J by 2 bases, with 6 bases between. CDR3 residues: CASSLGLPYNEQFF. The CDR3 DNA reads as TGCGCCAGCAGCTTGGGGCTCCCCTACAATGAGCAGTTCTTC.

The chain couples TRBV29-1 to TRBJ1-2, with D hard to call. The length of the CDR3 is 11 residues. Germline CDR1 is SQVTM and CDR2 is ANQGSEA. V lost 7 bases and J lost 3, with 9 bases in between. CDR3 region: CSALGDYGYTF. The CDR3 DNA sequence: TGCAGCGCCCTCGGGGACTATGGCTACACCTTC.